Sequencing of this T cell receptor (beta chain) was carried out in a study of T cell repertoires in cytomegalovirus infection. Study-level information: CMV infection and matching HLA type were both indicated by public TCR beta signatures. Study conclusions and caveats: HLA-C-restricted CMV-specific TCR beta clonotypes were dominant in the ex vivo response.

Germline CDR1 is KGHSH and CDR2 is LQKENI. Deletions cut 3 bases from V and 2 bases from J, with 19 bases between. This CDR3 is 17 amino acids long. This clonotype has more than one count but fewer than ten. The antigen is undetermined. TCRdb recomputed calls from the reads with MiXCR, one row per CDR3 protein. The sample yields 900,000 to 950,000 distinct CDR3 sequences, approximately 30% seen once. This sequence joins TRBV18 and TRBJ2-5, with D perhaps given as TRBD1 or TRBD2 (6 bases each). This TCR was recovered from a human donor in good health (CMV status not recorded). Some clones in this sample may be carry-over from other donors' samples. The sample was cultured CD8+ T cells from PBMCs, taken from culture after CMV antigen stimulation. CDR3 loop: CASSPTRGAPLQETQYF. The CDR3 DNA sequence: TGTGCCAGCTCACCCACAAGGGGGGCTCCCCTACAAGAGACCCAGTACTTC.